Each of the 14 T cell receptor beta chains below was sequenced from the same sample in a study of blood T cell repertoires in COVID-19. Profiling relied on immunoSEQ multiplex PCR, and the TCRdb table lists in-frame clones only, not all of them. This sample carries roughly 290,000 clones, roughly four fifths of them seen once, and the ten largest clones take approximately 15%. The sample consisted of peripheral blood. All receptors derive from a person aged 65 to 79 with COVID-19, enrolled during active disease.

The gene calls are TRBV9 and TRBJ2-2; D perhaps matches TRBD1 (6 bases). Trimming removed 4 bases from V and 5 bases from J, with 9 bases in between. This CDR3 is 13 amino acids long. CDR1 is SGDLS, CDR2 YYNGEE, per germline. CDR3: CASSSTGTGELFF. The CDR3 nucleotides read TGTGCCAGCAGCTCAACAGGGACCGGGGAGCTGTTTTTT. Full variable domain (rest looked up from reference TRBV9 and TRBJ2-2): DSGVTQTPKHLITATGQRVTLRCSPRSGDLSVYWYQQSLDQGLQFLIQYYNGEERAKGNILERFSAQQFPDLHSELNLSSLELGDSALYFCASSSTGTGELFFGEGSRLTVL.

The V call is TRBV30, the J call TRBJ1-1; D unclear. Germline CDR1 is GTSNPN and CDR2 is SVGIG (reference sequence). Trimming cost V 5 bases and J 0 bases, with 13 bases left between them. The CDR3 has 14 residues. The CDR3 region has the DNA TGTGCCTGGTTCAGGAGGAGGATGAACACTGAAGCTTTCTTT. Its protein product is CAWFRRRMNTEAFF.

This clone has a handful of counts. This rearrangement joins TRBV5-1 to TRBJ2-7; 9 nucleotides agree with TRBD1. The germline CDR1 and CDR2 sequences are SGHRS and YFSETQ. V lost 3 bases and J lost 4; bases outside the gene matches: 8. This CDR3 has 15 residues. The CDR3 spells CASSSGSGQGYEQYF. CDR3 coding DNA: TGCGCCAGCAGCTCTGGTTCGGGACAGGGATACGAGCAGTACTTC.

The V call is TRBV5-1, the J call TRBJ2-3, with TRBD2 matching over 13 bases. The junction had 11 bases not matched to a gene; V was cut back by 7 bases and J by 0 bases. Germline V gives CDR1 SGHRS, CDR2 YFSETQ. This CDR3 comprises 18 residues. CDR3 sequence: CASGTSGALPASTDTQYF. The CDR3 DNA reads TGCGCCAGCGGGACTAGCGGGGCCTTGCCCGCTAGCACAGATACGCAGTATTTT.

This chain joins TRBV6-5 and TRBJ2-2; a possible D gene is TRBD1 (6 bases). Trimming cost V 3 bases and J 4 bases, with 15 bases left between them. CDR1 MNHEY and CDR2 SVGAGI come from the germline V gene. The CDR3 totals 16 residues. As DNA, the CDR3 is TGTGCCAGCAGTTATTATCAGGGGTTGCGCACCGGGGAGCTGTTTTTT. It specifies CASSYYQGLRTGELFF.

V is TRBV6-2 or TRBV6-3 and J is TRBJ1-1; D not resolved. Germline V gene data show CDR1 as MNHEY and CDR2 as SVGEGT. The CDR3 is 16 residues long. V was cut by 1 base and J by 2 bases, with 14 bases left in between. CDR3 bases: TGTGCCAGCAGTTACTTGTTTGGTGCGAAAAACACTGAAGCTTTCTTT. Translated: CASSYLFGAKNTEAFF.

This clone was counted only a few times. V gene TRBV4-1 combines with J gene TRBJ2-2, with 8 bases matching TRBD1. The CDR3 extends over 16 amino acids. The junction had 7 bases not matched to a gene; V was cut back by 4 bases and J by 3 bases. CDR1 and CDR2 from the germline V gene are MGHRA and YSYEKL. The CDR3 bases are TGCGCCAGCAGCCCCCTCGGACAGGGCCACACCGGGGAGCTGTTTTTT. Amino acid sequence: CASSPLGQGHTGELFF.

The chain uses TRBV7-9 and TRBJ1-1; the match to TRBD1 covers 7 bases. The germline gives CDR1 SEHNR, CDR2 FQNEAQ (reference sequence). Trimming at V came to 5 bases and at J to 8 bases, leaving 8 bases not matched to a gene. The length of the CDR3 is 13 residues. CDR3 coding DNA: TGTGCCAGCAGCCGGGACAGTGCCCTAGAAGCTTTCTTT. Encoded protein: CASSRDSALEAFF.

V is TRBV16 and J is TRBJ1-1; D unresolved. The germline V gene has CDR1 KGHSY and CDR2 FQNENV. CDR3 size: 12 residues. V was pared by 7 bases and J by 4 bases, with 10 bases between. CDR3 sequence: CASIGEGTEAFF. The CDR3 region has the DNA TGTGCCAGCATAGGAGAGGGCACTGAAGCTTTCTTT.

The chain combines TRBV12-3 or TRBV12-4 with TRBJ2-5, with a possible D match to TRBD1 (5 bases). CDR3 size: 13 residues. Trimming pared 1 base from V and 3 bases from J, leaving 6 bases between. The CDR3 sequence: CASSLGTKETQYF. In nucleotides, the CDR3 is TGTGCCAGCAGTTTAGGGACAAAAGAGACCCAGTACTTC.

For this clone: This same CDR3 is encoded by further DNA sequences in the sample. This rearrangement joins TRBV5-1 to TRBJ2-1, with D tentatively TRBD1 (5 bases). Trimming shortened V by 0 bases and J by 3 bases, and 10 bases separated the two germline ends. The germline CDR1 and CDR2 sequences are SGHRS and YFSETQ. The CDR3 loop spans 15 amino acids. In nucleotides, the CDR3 is TGCGCCAGCAGCTTGGGGCAGGGAAGCTACAATGAGCAGTTCTTC. This sequence encodes CASSLGQGSYNEQFF. Based on the CDR3 plus reference TRBV5-1 and TRBJ2-1, the full variable domain is KAGVTQTPRYLIKTRGQQVTLSCSPISGHRSVSWYQQTPGQGLQFLFEYFSETQRNKGNFPGRFSGRQFSNSRSEMNVSTLELGDSALYLCASSLGQGSYNEQFFGPGTRLTVL.

This sequence joins TRBV27 and TRBJ1-2; D is ambiguous. Germline lookup yields CDR1 MNHEY and CDR2 SMNVEV (reference sequence). V lost 5 bases and J 2 bases, leaving 9 bases between the germline ends. This CDR3 is 13 amino acids long. CDR3 protein: CASSPDGNYGYTF. CDR3 DNA: TGTGCCAGCAGTCCCGACGGGAACTATGGCTACACCTTC.

This rearrangement joins TRBV24-1 to TRBJ2-1; the match to TRBD2 covers 9 bases. This CDR3 is built from 16 residues. CDR1 KGHDR and CDR2 SFDVKD come from the germline V gene. Trimming took 0 bases from V and 10 from J; bases not matched to a gene: 9. The CDR3 here is CATSDLGRGGQDEQFF. The CDR3 region has the DNA TGTGCCACCAGTGATTTGGGGCGGGGGGGCCAAGACGAGCAGTTCTTC.

The chain joins TRBV7-2 to TRBJ2-7, with D possibly being TRBD2 (7 bases). CDR1 and CDR2 from the germline V gene are SGHTA and FQGNSA. The V gene lost 4 bases and the J gene lost 4 bases, with 29 bases spanning the gap. The length of the CDR3 is 19 residues. The CDR3 region is CASSSRGVGGVSSLYEQYF. The CDR3 DNA follows: TGTGCCAGCAGCTCCCGGGGGGTGGGGGGCGTTTCTAGTTTGTACGAGCAGTACTTC.